This T cell receptor beta chain comes out of a study of early T cells in non-severe SARS-CoV-2 infection. Study-level information: The authors sequenced bulk RNA from unsorted whole blood, leaving chains unpaired. Study-wide points: Clonotype matching in VDJdb favored anti-spike CD8 responses and did not capture private and CD4 specificities.

Points on this clonotype: Its antigen is undetermined.

Individual cDNA molecules received unique molecular identifiers. TCRdb re-derived calls from the 5' RACE reads in MiXCR, one entry per CDR3 protein. Altogether about 46,000 distinct CDR3 sequences are present, over 8% being singletons, with the ten largest covering approximately 5.3%. The CDR3 covers 20 residues. V lost 4 bases to trimming and J lost 6 bases, with 31 bases between them. CDR1 and CDR2 (germline): SGHVS, FNYEAQ. The genes are TRBV7-6 and TRBJ2-1; tentatively, D is TRBD2 (7 bases). The sample in question was whole blood, obtained at baseline. The sequence was collected from an adult who was a healthcare worker with PCR-confirmed SARS-CoV-2 infection or an uninfected control (not recorded which). The DNA of the CDR3 is TGTGCCAGCAGCTCCCTCGAGGGAGGGGGGAGCGGAGCCGCTGTCAATGAGCAGTTCTTC. Translation: CASSSLEGGGSGAAVNEQFF. The full variable domain, in which reference TRBV7-6 and TRBJ2-1 provide the parts outside the CDR3, is GAGVSQSPRYKVTKRGQDVALRCDPISGHVSLYWYRQALGQGPEFLTYFNYEAQQDKSGLPNDRFSAERPEGSISTLTIQRTEQRDSAMYRCASSSLEGGGSGAAVNEQFFGPGTRLTVL.